This passage covers 25 T cell receptor beta chains from one sample sequenced in a study of cytomegalovirus exposure and HLA in healthy donors listed by TCRdb under 2017. Preparation of the library involved the immunoSEQ multiplex PCR assay. For the multiplex PCR, a mixture combining 60 forward primers for TCR Vbeta segments and 13 reverse primers for TCR Jbeta segments was used. TCRdb took over this immuneACCESS table, retaining in-frame rearrangements with V and J assigned. Such tables are incomplete; in checked studies, under half of the missing clones stem from an unresolved V gene, and the remainder is unexplained. Here the sample has 150,000 to 200,000 clones; 70% to 75% occur a single time. Approximately 4.4% of the sample lies in the top ten. Sequencing input: PBMCs. Receptors originate from a man younger than 35 in good health and CMV-seropositive.

The chain links TRBV29-1 to TRBJ2-3; 14 bases fit TRBD2. V shed 1 base and J 6 bases; nucleotides not matched to a gene: 6. CDR3 length: 16 residues. Germline V gene data show CDR1 as SQVTM and CDR2 as ANQGSEA. The CDR3, as DNA: TGCAGCGTTGAAGGCACGACTAGCGGGAGGGCGGATACGCAGTATTTT. Translation: CSVEGTTSGRADTQYF.

This clone was seen a few times. The CDR3 DNA reads as TGTGCCAGCATGCCGGTCTCTGGGGCCAACGTCCTGACTTTC. Amino acids: CASMPVSGANVLTF. The J gene is TRBJ2-6, the V gene TRBV6-1; D remains unclear. The CDR3 has 14 amino acids. V was pared by 7 bases and J by 0 bases, with 7 bases between. Germline CDR1 reads MNHNS; CDR2 reads SASEGT.

The chain has TRBV6-6 and TRBJ1-2; tentatively, D is TRBD1 (6 bases). Germline-derived CDR1 and CDR2 are MNHNY and SVGAGI (reference sequence). This CDR3 is 13 amino acids long. Trimming took 7 bases from V and 3 from J, leaving 12 bases between them. CDR3 loop: CASNSDRDYGYTF. CDR3 bases: TGTGCCAGCAATTCGGACAGAGACTATGGCTACACCTTC.

This sequence joins TRBV21-1 and TRBJ1-2; TRBD1, the table's D call, was not compared with the DNA. TRBV21-1 is deemed a pseudogene. The CDR3 extends over 14 amino acids. This chain's CDR3 is CASSKRQGSYGYTF. Here the CDR3 DNA reads TGTGCCAGCAGCAAGAGACAGGGGAGCTATGGCTACACCTTC.

The chain has TRBV7-6 and TRBJ1-5; TRBD1 is a possible D gene (6 bases). Trimming stripped 1 base from V and 0 bases from J, with 7 bases between. The germline V gene has CDR1 SGHVS and CDR2 FNYEAQ. This CDR3 is built from 15 residues. CDR3 nucleotides: TGTGCCAGCAGCTTAGGGACAGATAGCAATCAGCCCCAGCATTTT. Protein product: CASSLGTDSNQPQHF.

The chain recombines TRBV6-5 with TRBJ1-4, with a weak D call TRBD1 (6 bases). Trimming left V 4 bases short and J 8 bases short, with 17 bases between. The CDR3 contains 15 residues. Per germline, CDR1 MNHEY and CDR2 SVGAGI. CDR3 region: CASSWGAGAEEKLFF. CDR3 bases: TGTGCCAGCAGTTGGGGCGCGGGGGCTGAGGAAAAACTGTTTTTT.

The V and J genes are TRBV6-5 and TRBJ1-6, with no clear D. CDR1 is MNHEY, CDR2 SVGAGI, per germline. The CDR3 loop spans 15 amino acids. Trimming shortened V by 0 bases and J by 7 bases, and 10 bases separated the two germline ends. CDR3 nucleotides: TGTGCCAGCAGTTACTCGTCACAAAACAATTCACCCCTCCACTTT. Protein product: CASSYSSQNNSPLHF.

The chain combines TRBV4-2 with TRBJ2-5; D might be TRBD1 (6 bases). CDR1 and CDR2 (germline): LGHNA, YNFKEQ. The length of the CDR3 is 15 residues. The V end lost 0 bases, the J end lost 5 bases, and 13 bases lay between the germline ends. This CDR3 reads CASSQDPQGSETQYF. The CDR3 nucleotides read TGTGCCAGCAGCCAAGATCCTCAGGGGTCGGAGACCCAGTACTTC.

The rearrangement links TRBV5-6 to TRBJ1-5, with D possibly TRBD1 on 5 matching bases. Germline V gene data show CDR1 as SGHDT and CDR2 as YYEEEE. Trimming shortened V by 3 bases and J by 6 bases, and 13 bases separated the two germline ends. This CDR3 has 14 residues. CDR3 bases: TGTGCCAGCAGCTCCCCAGGGTCGAGTCAGCCCCAGCATTTT. This sequence encodes CASSSPGSSQPQHF.

The chain couples TRBV12-5 to TRBJ2-5; 9 nucleotides align to TRBD2. Germline values: CDR1 LGHNT, CDR2 FRNRAP. The CDR3 is 16 amino acids. J was trimmed by 4 bases and V by 6 bases; bases with no gene match: 12. The CDR3 here is CASGPSGGRAGETQYF. DNA for the CDR3: TGTGCTAGTGGCCCCAGCGGGGGGCGGGCCGGAGAGACCCAGTACTTC.

This clone appeared many times. The CDR3 sequence: CASSYQISGANVLTF. CDR3 DNA sequence: TGTGCCAGCAGTTACCAGATCTCTGGGGCCAACGTCCTGACTTTC. This chain links TRBV6-5 with TRBJ2-6; D unresolved. This CDR3 has 15 amino acids. Germline V CDR1 and CDR2: MNHEY, SVGAGI. The V end was cut by 2 bases, the J end by 0 bases, with 5 bases between.

This chain uses TRBV7-6 with TRBJ1-1; 7 nucleotides align to TRBD1. The CDR3 length is 15 residues. Losses at the gene ends were 5 bases for V and 3 bases for J; bases not matched to a gene: 9. Germline assignment: CDR1 SGHVS and CDR2 FNYEAQ. The CDR3 DNA is TGTGCCAGCAGCGCCTACAGGGGCGGGGACACTGAAGCTTTCTTT. The encoded protein is CASSAYRGGDTEAFF.

This sequence joins TRBV30 and TRBJ2-1, with a weak D call TRBD2 (5 bases). Germline V CDR1 and CDR2: GTSNPN, SVGIG (reference sequence). V was clipped by 0 bases and J by 2 bases, with 11 bases between them. The length of the CDR3 is 15 residues. The CDR3 DNA follows: TGTGCCTGGAGTGTAGGAGATAGCGCCTACAATGAGCAGTTCTTC. This gives the protein CAWSVGDSAYNEQFF.

This chain connects TRBV7-2 to TRBJ2-2, with D perhaps matching TRBD2 (5 bases). CDR3 length equals 16 residues. V was shortened by 5 bases and J by 1 base, with 14 bases between the two germline ends. Germline V gene sequence: CDR1 SGHTA, CDR2 FQGNSA. The CDR3 DNA sequence: TGTGCCAGCAGCCCCTCCCGGGGAAGGAACACCGGGGAGCTGTTTTTT. Amino acids: CASSPSRGRNTGELFF.

This clone showed up just once. The genes are TRBV7-8 and TRBJ2-7; D gene unclear. The length of the CDR3 is 18 residues. The germline CDR1 and CDR2 sequences are SGHVS and FQNEAQ. V was clipped by 5 bases and J by 4 bases, with 27 bases between them. The CDR3 here is CASSLRLSSGTSNYEQYV. CDR3 nucleotides: TGTGCCAGCAGCCTTCGACTCTCGTCCGGCACGTCGAATTACGAGCAGTACGTC.

V usage is TRBV2 and J usage is TRBJ1-5, with D unresolved. CDR1 and CDR2 (germline): SNHLY, FYNNEI. With 4 bases removed from V and 6 bases from J, the gap between germline ends came to 7 bases. The length of the CDR3 is 12 residues. CDR3 region: CASSAEIQPQHF. DNA of the CDR3: TGTGCCAGCAGTGCGGAGATTCAGCCCCAGCATTTT.

The genes are TRBV7-9 and TRBJ2-2; TRBD2 agrees at 10 bases. The CDR3 totals 19 residues. The germline CDR1 and CDR2 sequences are SEHNR and FQNEAQ (reference sequence). J lost 6 bases, V lost 5 bases, and 18 bases had no gene match. This chain's CDR3 is CASSRIREREGLGSGELFF. The CDR3 nucleotides are TGTGCCAGCAGCCGGATCAGGGAGCGGGAGGGCCTGGGATCCGGGGAGCTGTTTTTT. The full variable domain, its missing parts supplied by reference TRBV7-9 and TRBJ2-2, is DTGVSQNPRHKITKRGQNVTFRCDPISEHNRLYWYRQTLGQGPEFLTYFQNEAQLEKSRLLSDRFSAERPKGSFSTLEIQRTEQGDSAMYLCASSRIREREGLGSGELFFGEGSRLTVL.

CDR3 in amino acids: CASSFILRGGRNQPQHF. The DNA of the CDR3 is TGTGCCAGTAGTTTTATACTAAGGGGCGGCAGGAATCAGCCCCAGCATTTT. The chain employs TRBV19 and TRBJ1-5; maybe TRBD1 (5 bases). This CDR3 is 17 amino acids long. Germline V gene lookup returns CDR1 LNHDA and CDR2 SQIVND (reference sequence). Deletions cut 5 bases from V and 4 bases from J, with 21 bases between.

J is TRBJ1-1 and V is TRBV9; 7 nucleotides match TRBD1. J was trimmed by 10 bases and V by 0 bases; bases with no gene match: 3. This CDR3 has 12 amino acids. Germline lookup yields CDR1 SGDLS and CDR2 YYNGEE. The CDR3 reads CASSVEGQRAFF. CDR3 nucleotide sequence: TGTGCCAGCAGCGTAGAGGGACAGCGAGCTTTCTTT. Based on the CDR3 plus reference TRBV9 and TRBJ1-1, the full variable domain is DSGVTQTPKHLITATGQRVTLRCSPRSGDLSVYWYQQSLDQGLQFLIQYYNGEERAKGNILERFSAQQFPDLHSELNLSSLELGDSALYFCASSVEGQRAFFGQGTRLTVV.

V usage is TRBV11-1 and J usage is TRBJ2-3, with 9 positions matching TRBD2. Losses at the gene ends were 0 bases for V and 4 bases for J; bases not matched to a gene: 2. The CDR3 is 15 residues long. The germline CDR1 and CDR2 sequences are SGHAT and FQDESV (reference sequence). DNA for the CDR3: TGTGCCAGCAGCTTAGCTAGCGGGAGCGCAGATACGCAGTATTTT. It encodes CASSLASGSADTQYF.

This clone was observed a few times. This sequence joins TRBV6-6 and TRBJ1-4; D call uncertain. The CDR3 is 14 residues long. V shed 2 bases and J shed 7 bases, with 11 bases lying between them. Germline assignment: CDR1 MNHNY and CDR2 SVGAGI (reference sequence). The CDR3 reads CASSYVGSGEKLFF. The CDR3 nucleotides are TGTGCCAGCAGTTACGTCGGGTCCGGTGAAAAACTGTTTTTT.

The V and J genes are TRBV6-5 and TRBJ1-1; 7 bases fit TRBD1. With V trimmed by 6 bases and J by 6 bases, 10 bases remained unmatched. The CDR3 consists of 14 residues. Germline V gene data show CDR1 as MNHEY and CDR2 as SVGAGI. The CDR3 loop is CASSLQGMRAEAFF. The CDR3 coding sequence is TGTGCCAGCAGCTTACAGGGGATGAGGGCTGAAGCTTTCTTT.

The V gene is TRBV5-1, the J gene TRBJ1-1, with TRBD1 as a possible D gene (5 bases). Germline loops: CDR1 SGHRS, CDR2 YFSETQ. The CDR3 has 15 residues. V was shortened by 0 bases and J by 3 bases, with 12 bases between the two germline ends. CDR3 sequence: CASSLDATADTEAFF. Here the CDR3 DNA reads TGCGCCAGCAGCTTGGATGCGACAGCCGACACTGAAGCTTTCTTT.

This clone showed up just once. The identical CDR3 is also encoded by other nucleotide sequences in the sample. The chain has TRBV6-1 and TRBJ2-7; 9 nucleotides line up with TRBD1. The junction had 10 bases not matched to a gene; V was cut back by 4 bases and J by 0 bases. In germline, CDR1 is MNHNS, CDR2 SASEGT. The CDR3 runs 17 residues. Written as DNA, the CDR3 is TGTGCCAGCAGTGTGATTGCGGGACAGGGCATCTCCTACGAGCAGTACGTC. Protein sequence: CASSVIAGQGISYEQYV.

The V and J genes are TRBV28 and TRBJ1-2; the D gene is possibly TRBD1 (5 bases). CDR3 length equals 14 residues. Germline V gene lookup returns CDR1 MDHEN and CDR2 SYDVKM. V was cut by 3 bases and J by 0 bases, with 8 bases left in between. The CDR3 DNA reads TGTGCCAGCAGTTTGGGGCAAGCTAACTATGGCTACACCTTC. Protein: CASSLGQANYGYTF.